Listed below are T cell receptor beta chains from one sample, sequenced in a study of blood T cell repertoires in COVID-19. Assay: immunoSEQ multiplex PCR; the TCRdb copy retains only in-frame clones and omits some. Of approximately 150,000 clones in the sample, 75% to 85% were seen once. Sequencing used peripheral blood. The receptors here all came from a woman between 50 and 59 years old in a cohort sampled during active or convalescent COVID-19. Both conserved end residues are part of each CDR3. A D gene is named only where the DNA matches it firmly. Some rows have no size entry. The others give once, few or many, or a class for an expanded clone.

DNA: TGTGCCAGCAGCTTAGTCTTTGTGAACACTGAAGCTTTCTTT
CDR3: CASSLVFVNTEAFF
J: TRBJ1-1
size: NA
D: NA
V: TRBV11-2

DNA: TGTGCCAGCATCAGGGACGGCGGCACCCGGACAGCAGAGCAGTTCTTC
CDR3: CASIRDGGTRTAEQFF
J: TRBJ2-1
size: NA
D: NA
V: TRBV2

DNA: TGTGCCAGCAGCCCCTACAGGGCTCAGGATGGCTACACCTTC
CDR3: CASSPYRAQDGYTF
J: TRBJ1-2
size: NA
D: NA
V: TRBV27

DNA: TGTGCCAGCAGCCCCACCGGGACTTTCACCTACAATGAGCAGTTCTTC
CDR3: CASSPTGTFTYNEQFF
J: TRBJ2-1
size: medium-sized
D: NA
V: TRBV7-2

DNA: TGTGCCAGCAGCCCGTCCGGAAACACCATATATTTT
CDR3: CASSPSGNTIYF
J: TRBJ1-3
size: NA
D: NA
V: TRBV6-6

DNA: TGTGCCAGCAGTGAGGGGGGCACCGGGGAGCTGTTTTTT
CDR3: CASSEGGTGELFF
J: TRBJ2-2
size: NA
D: NA
V: TRBV6-4

DNA: TGTGCCAGCAGCATTGGCCCTGCGGACACCATATATTTT
CDR3: CASSIGPADTIYF
J: TRBJ1-3
size: NA
D: NA
V: TRBV7-2

DNA: TGCAGCGTCTACCGGTCCCAAGAGACCCAGTACTTC
CDR3: CSVYRSQETQYF
J: TRBJ2-5
size: NA
D: NA
V: TRBV29-1

DNA: TGTGCCTGGAAGGGGCAGGGGCTCGGGGTGAACACTGAAGCTTTCTTT
CDR3: CAWKGQGLGVNTEAFF
J: TRBJ1-1
size: few
D: NA
V: TRBV30

DNA: TGTGCCAGCAGCTTAGCGTACTTCTCTAGCGGGTGGGCAGATACGCAGTATTTT
CDR3: CASSLAYFSSGWADTQYF
J: TRBJ2-3
size: NA
D: TRBD2
V: TRBV7-2

DNA: TGTGCCAGCAGGGGACAGGGGACGGGCCGGGGGACCCAGTACTTC
CDR3: CASRGQGTGRGTQYF
J: TRBJ2-5
size: NA
D: TRBD1
V: TRBV5-6

DNA: TGCGCCAGCAGCCAAGGTTTACTAGCGGGCTACGAGCAGTACTTC
CDR3: CASSQGLLAGYEQYF
J: TRBJ2-7
size: few
D: TRBD2
V: TRBV4-1

DNA: TGCGCCAGCAGCTCAAGGGACTCTACAGATACGCAGTATTTT
CDR3: CASSSRDSTDTQYF
J: TRBJ2-3
size: NA
D: NA
V: TRBV5-1

DNA: TGTGCCAGTAGTATTTCGGGCCCTGGCGGGGTGAACACTGAAGCTTTCTTT
CDR3: CASSISGPGGVNTEAFF
J: TRBJ1-1
size: NA
D: NA
V: TRBV19

DNA: TGCGCCAGCAGCTTGTGGTTTGAGGGAGAAGGCTACACCTTC
CDR3: CASSLWFEGEGYTF
J: TRBJ1-2
size: NA
D: NA
V: TRBV5-1

DNA: TGTGCCAGCACTAGAATACGGGACAGCAGAAATGGCTACACCTTC
CDR3: CASTRIRDSRNGYTF
J: TRBJ1-2
size: NA
D: TRBD1
V: TRBV6-5

DNA: TGTGCCATCAGAATAGGACAGGGGGGCACCGGGGAGCTGTTTTTT
CDR3: CAIRIGQGGTGELFF
J: TRBJ2-2
size: once
D: TRBD1
V: TRBV10-3

DNA: TGTGCCAGTAGTAGCGGGGGAGGTGGGGAGACCCAGTACTTC
CDR3: CASSSGGGGETQYF
J: TRBJ2-5
size: NA
D: TRBD2
V: TRBV19

DNA: TGTGCCAGTAGTATTGTTAGCGGGGGGTTCGCAGATACGCAGTATTTT
CDR3: CASSIVSGGFADTQYF
J: TRBJ2-3
size: once
D: TRBD2
V: TRBV19

DNA: TGTGCCATCAGTGAGTCTCCGGACGGGAACACTGAGGCTTTCTTT
CDR3: CAISESPDGNTEAFF
J: TRBJ1-1
size: NA
D: NA
V: TRBV10-3

DNA: TGTGCCAGCGGCGCCGGGGGTTCTGGAAACACCATATATTTT
CDR3: CASGAGGSGNTIYF
J: TRBJ1-3
size: NA
D: NA
V: TRBV19

DNA: TGTGCCAGCAGCAGACAAAGTGGGGGGAATGAGCAGTTCTTC
CDR3: CASSRQSGGNEQFF
J: TRBJ2-1
size: NA
D: NA
V: TRBV11-2